This TCR beta chain was retrieved from a study of CD8+CD57+ T cells in acquired aplastic anemia (dated by TCRdb to 2016 to 2019). Study-wide context: Extracted DNA from sorted CD4+ and CD8+ cells averaged about 2.9 ug, ranging from about 0.2 to 30 ug. An average of approximately 10 million reads for CD4+ cells and approximately 11 million reads for CD8+ cells was obtained from healthy donor samples. Broader findings and caveats from the paper: No significant difference in CD8+ Simpson's diversity was found between patients and healthy controls (P=0.060). Some 31 CD8+ CDR3 sequences were shared between patients and controls but appeared highly expressed in patients and within their immunodominant clones.

In the study, sorted CD4+ and CD8+ blood T cells from patients with severe aplastic anemia and from healthy subjects underwent deep sequencing of TCR repertoires. Ficoll-Paque density gradient centrifugation was used to isolate peripheral blood mononuclear cells. Before DNA was extracted, CD4+ and CD8+ T cells were sorted using either FACS or magnetic beads. A remark on this clonotype: Its antigen is unknown. Base quality data are lacking; no much larger clone is found one base away.

Genomic DNA was used as template for profiling of TCR beta VDJ combinations and CDR3 sequences. An Illumina HiSeq 2000 was the platform used for TCR repertoire sequencing. The study's own analysis went as follows. TRBV/TRBJ rearrangement plots, CDR3 size and DJ length profiles, and Simpson's diversity index were used to assess repertoires. The most abundant DNA sequence in the deep sequencing data was taken as the immunodominant clone. CDR3 amino acid sequences were screened for sharing across subjects and were compared with published repertoires and the VDJdb database. The raw public data were reprocessed by TCRdb itself: fastp quality trimming at Q25, MiXCR clonotype calling, in-frame beta chains only. Here each entry gathers all rows of one CDR3 protein and keeps the most common genes and DNA. The V and J calls reflect TCRdb's pipeline rather than the authors' work. The sample records some 120,000 distinct CDR3 sequences, 40% to 60% of which are singletons. Roughly 2.6% of the sample lies in the top ten.

The germline V gene supplies CDR1 SGHRS and CDR2 YFSETQ. Unmatched junction bases come to 6, with V trimmed by 1 base and J by 5 bases. There are 14 amino acids in the CDR3, from cysteine to phenylalanine inclusive. Just the 42-base CDR3 DNA is kept, in frame starting at base 1. The rearranged chain carries TRBV5-1 and TRBJ2-7; TRBD1 matches 7 bases in the middle. This clonotype originated in a human donor in good health, serving as a control. The sequencing input was sorted CD4+, CD8+, or CD8+CD57+ T cells (not recorded which) from PBMCs. The sequence in DNA is TGCGCCAGCAGCTTGACCAACAGGGGCCACGAGCAGTACTTC. It translates to CASSLTNRGHEQYF. Outside the CDR3, residues come from the reference TRBV5-1 and TRBJ2-7 proteins, so the full variable domain is: KAGVTQTPRYLIKTRGQQVTLSCSPISGHRSVSWYQQTPGQGLQFLFEYFSETQRNKGNFPGRFSGRQFSNSRSEMNVSTLELGDSALYLCASSLTNRGHEQYFGPGTRLTVT.